This T cell receptor beta chain originates from a study of identical twins. V lost 3 bases and J lost 4, with 14 bases in between. The CDR3 is 15 residues long. Germline CDR1 reads SGHRS; CDR2 reads YFSETQ. TCRdb used MiXCR to reprocess the 5' RACE reads, holding one entry per CDR3 protein. The sample has about 530,000 distinct CDR3 sequences, over 12% seen once. This clonotype came up a few times. The data also belong to a second study, concerning yellow fever vaccine responses in identical twins.

Material: CD4+ T cells sorted from blood. The V gene is TRBV5-1, the J gene TRBJ1-5, with D tentatively TRBD1 (6 bases). The sequence was collected from a young woman in good health. The CDR3 nucleotides read TGCGCCAGCAGCTGGGGGCAGGGCCAGAATCAGCCCCAGCATTTT. The encoded protein is CASSWGQGQNQPQHF. Based on the CDR3 plus reference TRBV5-1 and TRBJ1-5, the full variable domain is KAGVTQTPRYLIKTRGQQVTLSCSPISGHRSVSWYQQTPGQGLQFLFEYFSETQRNKGNFPGRFSGRQFSNSRSEMNVSTLELGDSALYLCASSWGQGQNQPQHFGDGTRLSIL.